These 20 T cell receptor beta chains came from one sample sequenced in a study of T cell clusters in autoimmune cytopenias. One tube held mixed TRB-A and TRB-B primer pools for touch-down PCR. TCRdb re-called the multiplex PCR reads, yielding one record per CDR3 amino acid sequence without DNA. The table gives roughly 3,000 distinct CDR3 sequences; the top ten clones make up approximately 6.8% of it. TRB was amplified from roughly 0.25 ug of peripheral blood genomic DNA per sample. This same sample was also part of a study on T cell repertoires in aging, cancer and after chemotherapy.

Sequencing was done on a sample of peripheral blood. Every receptor here comes from a human donor in good health.

The genes are TRBV28 and TRBJ2-2; the D gene TCRdb calls, TRBD2, cannot be checked with no DNA. The CDR3 is 15 amino acids. CDR1 and CDR2 from the germline V gene are MDHEN and SYDVKM. CDR3 sequence: CASTPAGARTGELFF.

In terms of frequency, this clonotype is medium-sized. V usage is TRBV27 and J usage is TRBJ1-5; checking the TCRdb D call of TRBD1 is not possible without DNA. CDR1 is MNHEY, CDR2 SMNVEV, per germline (reference sequence). The CDR3 has 17 amino acids. The CDR3 protein is CASTEFGGGKGNQPQHF.

This clonotype is classed as medium-sized by frequency. The chain employs TRBV5-5 and TRBJ2-4; TCRdb's D gene call, TRBD1, goes unchecked for lack of DNA. Germline CDR1 is SGHKS and CDR2 is YYEKEE (reference sequence). The CDR3 loop spans 12 amino acids. The CDR3 sequence is CASSLRTGLGDF.

This clonotype is labeled medium-sized (0.01 to 0.1%) based on frequency. The J gene is TRBJ2-1, the V gene TRBV12-3 or TRBV12-4. This CDR3 is 13 amino acids long. CDR3 residues: CASSLGYYNEQFF.

In terms of frequency, this clonotype is medium-sized (0.01 to 0.1%). This chain joins TRBV6-1 and TRBJ2-3; the TRBD2 assignment by TCRdb is unverifiable without DNA. Germline lookup yields CDR1 MNHNS and CDR2 SASEGT. This CDR3 spans 13 amino acids. The CDR3 region is CATLLAGADTQYF.

In terms of frequency, this clonotype is medium-sized (0.01 to 0.1%). The chain employs TRBV12-3 or TRBV12-4 and TRBJ2-7; TCRdb selects TRBD1, and the lack of DNA leaves this call unchecked. The CDR3 contains 14 residues. The CDR3 sequence: CASSMTGGLVEQYF.

This clonotype is labeled medium-sized based on frequency. This sequence joins TRBV4-2 and TRBJ2-7; the D gene TCRdb calls, TRBD1, cannot be checked with no DNA. CDR1 is LGHNA, CDR2 YNFKEQ, per germline. The CDR3 has 16 residues. The chain's CDR3 is CASSQRAGPGTYEQYF.

Judged by frequency, this clonotype is large. The V gene is TRBV29-1, the J gene TRBJ2-3; TCRdb's D call, TRBD1, is unchecked because there is no DNA. CDR1 and CDR2 from the germline V gene are SQVTM and ANQGSEA. The CDR3 spans 13 residues. The CDR3 protein is CSVVRQGTDTQYF.

According to its frequency, this clonotype is medium-sized. This chain connects TRBV13 to TRBJ2-5. The CDR3 is 11 residues long. The V gene's germline CDR1 is PRHDT and CDR2 FYEKMQ (reference sequence). CDR3 in amino acids: CASSLRETQYF.

The CDR3 loop reads CASSSGQGRGPNEKLFF. This chain uses TRBV5-5 with TRBJ1-4; as DNA is missing, the TRBD1 call by TCRdb cannot be tested. The CDR3 consists of 17 residues. Germline V gene lookup returns CDR1 SGHKS and CDR2 YYEKEE (reference sequence).

This clonotype is deemed medium-sized by its frequency. V is TRBV19 and J is TRBJ2-3; TCRdb gives TRBD1 as the D gene, but with no DNA this cannot be confirmed. Germline V gene data show CDR1 as LNHDA and CDR2 as SQIVND (reference sequence). The CDR3 has 15 amino acids. CDR3: CASSSPLRSTDTQYF.

This clonotype is labeled medium-sized based on frequency. The J gene is TRBJ2-1, the V gene TRBV12-3 or TRBV12-4; TCRdb's D gene call, TRBD2, goes unchecked for lack of DNA. The CDR3 is made up of 15 amino acids. This CDR3 reads CASRPGLADYNEQFF.

Judged by frequency, this clonotype is medium-sized. The V call is TRBV6-2 or TRBV6-3, the J call TRBJ1-6. The CDR3 loop spans 12 amino acids. Germline CDR1 reads MNHEY; CDR2 reads SVGEGT. This CDR3 is CASSYPRTPLHF.

This clonotype is identified as medium-sized (0.01 to 0.1%) from frequency. The CDR3 here is CASSPGIREQFF. This rearrangement joins TRBV18 to TRBJ2-1. The CDR3 consists of 12 residues. Looked up from germline, CDR1 is KGHSH and CDR2 is LQKENI.

Measured by frequency, this clonotype is medium-sized. This chain links TRBV18 with TRBJ2-7; the TCRdb D gene call, TRBD1, has no DNA to confirm it. Germline V CDR1 and CDR2: KGHSH, LQKENI. This CDR3 is built from 15 residues. The CDR3 loop reads CASSPINEGAGEQYF.

V gene TRBV6-1 combines with J gene TRBJ1-5. This CDR3 is built from 18 residues. Germline-derived CDR1 and CDR2 are MNHNS and SASEGT. This chain's CDR3 is CAGSSVEVGGYYNQPQHF.

Its frequency marks this clonotype as medium-sized. This chain's CDR3 is CASKLSTGYTF. The chain has TRBV6-1 and TRBJ1-2. This CDR3 contains 11 residues. Germline values: CDR1 MNHNS, CDR2 SASEGT.

Frequency places this clonotype as medium-sized (0.01 to 0.1%). This chain joins TRBV15 and TRBJ2-7; the D gene TCRdb calls, TRBD2, cannot be checked with no DNA. The CDR3 runs to 19 residues. Germline loops: CDR1 LNHNV, CDR2 YYDKDF (reference sequence). The CDR3 protein is CATSRDQGLAGGETHEQYF.

This clonotype shows up as medium-sized by frequency. The chain employs TRBV12-3 or TRBV12-4 and TRBJ2-3; checking the TCRdb D call of TRBD2 is not possible without DNA. The CDR3 totals 15 residues. CDR3 region: CASSLTSGGADTQYF.

By frequency, this clonotype registers medium-sized. CDR3: CASSLVGNEQYF. The chain is built from TRBV7-9 and TRBJ2-7. Germline lookup yields CDR1 SEHNR and CDR2 FQNEAQ (reference sequence). CDR3 length: 12 residues. The full variable domain, its missing parts supplied by reference TRBV7-9 and TRBJ2-7, is DTGVSQNPRHKITKRGQNVTFRCDPISEHNRLYWYRQTLGQGPEFLTYFQNEAQLEKSRLLSDRFSAERPKGSFSTLEIQRTEQGDSAMYLCASSLVGNEQYFGPGTRLTVT.